The 2 T cell receptor beta chains listed next were all sequenced from one sample in a study of blood T cells in healthy people across ages (dated by TCRdb to about 2015). Library construction relied on 5' RACE. The listed sequencing device is Illumina HiSeq 2500. The second PCR ran for roughly 7 to 11 cycles and used a J-beta primer mix along with a sample-barcoded 5' primer. TCRdb cleaned the public reads at Q25 with fastp, built clones with MiXCR and kept in-frame beta chains. Records with the same CDR3 protein are collapsed into one entry carrying the most frequent genes and DNA. Here the sample has around 1,000,000 distinct CDR3 sequences; roughly a quarter occur a single time. About 0.72% of the sample goes to the ten largest clones. These data are also associated with another study on T cells of mothers and their children.

The source material was blood. The receptors derive from a girl aged 2 to 9 in good health.

The table lists this clonotype with a few counts. The V call is TRBV5-5, the J call TRBJ2-7, with D perhaps TRBD2 (5 bases). This CDR3 has 19 amino acids. Trimming pared 3 bases from V and 3 bases from J, leaving 28 bases between. From germline, CDR1 is SGHKS and CDR2 YYEKEE (reference sequence). The CDR3 here is CASSWYFRSGGQILYEQYF. The CDR3 DNA reads as TGTGCCAGCAGCTGGTACTTTAGGAGCGGTGGCCAAATTCTCTACGAGCAGTACTTC.

The chain recombines TRBV6-5 with TRBJ1-4; maybe TRBD1 (6 bases). Trimming took 0 bases from V and 8 from J, leaving 16 bases between them. The germline V gene has CDR1 MNHEY and CDR2 SVGAGI. This CDR3 comprises 16 residues. The CDR3 region has the DNA TGTGCCAGCAGTTACTCGTTCTCAGGGGTTGACGAAAAACTGTTTTTT. It specifies CASSYSFSGVDEKLFF.